Below, 9 T cell receptor beta chains from the same sample are listed, as sequenced in a study of T cells after yellow fever vaccination. TCRdb re-called the 5' RACE reads with MiXCR, one entry per CDR3 protein. The sample yields fewer than 150,000 distinct CDR3 sequences, 6.5% to 8.5% seen once. The material was CD4+ T cells sorted from PBMCs, obtained 5 days after the yellow fever booster vaccination. The receptor set was obtained from a young man who received the YFV17D yellow fever vaccine.

The V and J genes are TRBV4-3 and TRBJ2-1; 13 positions agree with TRBD2. The CDR3 runs to 16 residues. From germline, CDR1 is LGHNA and CDR2 YSLEER. Trimming took 4 bases from V and 0 from J; bases not matched to a gene: 0. The CDR3 nucleotides read TGCGCCAGCAGCCGGACTAGCGGGAGCTCCTACAATGAGCAGTTCTTC. Translation: CASSRTSGSSYNEQFF.

This clonotype has ten or more counts. V usage is TRBV7-9 and J usage is TRBJ2-7, with unresolved D. Per the germline V gene, CDR1 is SEHNR and CDR2 is FQNEAQ (reference sequence). The CDR3 has 14 residues. Trimming removed 1 base from V and 1 base from J, with 8 bases in between. For the CDR3, the DNA is TGTGCCAGCAGCTTAGATGGTCCGTCCTACGAGCAGTACTTC. It encodes CASSLDGPSYEQYF.

There are a few counts of this clonotype. This CDR3 is CASSLRTGGYTF. The DNA of the CDR3 is TGTGCCAGCAGCTTGAGGACGGGCGGCTACACCTTC. J is TRBJ1-2 and V is TRBV5-6; D unresolved. The germline gives CDR1 SGHDT, CDR2 YYEEEE. V was cut by 1 base and J by 8 bases, with 9 bases left in between. The CDR3 contains 12 residues.

This clonotype was seen many times. The V gene is TRBV5-1, the J gene TRBJ2-7; D unresolved. From germline, CDR1 is SGHRS and CDR2 YFSETQ. The V and J ends lost 3 bases and 5 bases respectively, with 12 bases between them. The CDR3 is made up of 13 amino acids. CDR3 nucleotide sequence: TGCGCCAGCAGCTCCTCCGGAGCAGACGAGCAGTACTTC. This encodes CASSSSGADEQYF.

This clonotype was detected ten times or more. The gene calls are TRBV27 and TRBJ2-1; D is perhaps TRBD1 (6 bases). The CDR3 covers 13 residues. The germline CDR1 and CDR2 sequences are MNHEY and SMNVEV (reference sequence). The V end was cut by 8 bases, the J end by 6 bases, with 14 bases between. The CDR3 bases are TGTGCCAGCGGCTTGACAGGTTCCAATGAGCAGTTCTTC. Translated: CASGLTGSNEQFF.

The chain uses TRBV18 and TRBJ2-1, with 12 nucleotides matching TRBD2. In germline, CDR1 is KGHSH, CDR2 LQKENI. The CDR3 contains 15 residues. J was trimmed by 4 bases and V by 8 bases; bases with no gene match: 6. CDR3: CASTDTSGGYNEQFF. In DNA, the CDR3 is TGTGCCAGCACCGATACTAGCGGGGGGTACAATGAGCAGTTCTTC.

This clonotype was counted at least ten times. The gene calls are TRBV19 and TRBJ2-5; D is uncertain. The CDR3 is made up of 14 amino acids. Germline CDR1 reads LNHDA; CDR2 reads SQIVND (reference sequence). V was trimmed by 0 bases and J by 1 base, leaving 6 bases between them. This chain's CDR3 is CASSIDGTQETQYF. The CDR3 nucleotides are TGTGCCAGTAGTATAGATGGCACCCAAGAGACCCAGTACTTC.

At least ten counts were recorded for this clonotype. The chain employs TRBV5-1 and TRBJ2-5; 7 nucleotides agree with TRBD2. CDR1 and CDR2 from the germline V gene are SGHRS and YFSETQ. The J segment lost 2 bases and the V segment lost 4 bases, leaving 14 bases of the junction unmatched. The CDR3 extends over 17 amino acids. The CDR3 DNA is TGCGCCAGCAGCGACTTTTTTGGCGGGAGTAGACAAGAGACCCAGTACTTC. Its protein is CASSDFFGGSRQETQYF.

This clonotype was seen at least ten times. The chain couples TRBV7-9 to TRBJ1-1; the D gene is possibly TRBD1 (5 bases). The CDR3 sequence is 12 residues long. CDR1 and CDR2 from the germline V gene are SEHNR and FQNEAQ (reference sequence). The germline V and J ends were trimmed by 5 bases and 8 bases, with 12 bases remaining between them. CDR3 residues: CASSPRGEEAFF. The CDR3 DNA reads TGTGCCAGCAGCCCGAGGGGAGAAGAAGCTTTCTTT.